The TCR beta chain described here comes from a study of blood T cells in healthy people across ages. From germline, CDR1 is MNHEY and CDR2 SVGEGT. The CDR3 is 15 residues long. V was clipped by 4 bases and J by 3 bases; unmatched bases: 9. Together with a sample-barcoded 5' primer, a J-beta primer mix was included in a second PCR lasting roughly 6 to 12 cycles. Each CDR3 protein is one row after TCRdb ran MiXCR on the 5' RACE reads. The repertoire holds some 850,000 distinct CDR3 sequences, with around 24% as singletons. This clonotype showed up just once. These data were likewise used in another study, on T cells of mothers and their children. This second study says: Second-PCR primer M1S introduced sample barcodes and 2-4 random nucleotides.

The source material was blood. The clonotype originates from a boy aged 5-17 years in good health. V is TRBV6-2 or TRBV6-3 and J is TRBJ2-7, with 7 bases fitting TRBD2. The CDR3 here is CASSFPRGRDYEQYF. The DNA of the CDR3 is TGTGCCAGCAGTTTCCCCCGGGGGAGGGACTACGAGCAGTACTTC.